This T cell receptor beta chain was recovered during a study of T cell repertoires in cytomegalovirus infection. Study-level information: Through public TCR beta signatures, both CMV infection and matching HLA type were indicated.

With respect to this clonotype: Its target is unknown. This may stem from a read error, because a much larger clone lies one nucleotide away.

CDR1 SGHVS and CDR2 FNYEAQ come from the germline V gene. The CDR3 runs to 16 residues. Each CDR3 protein is one row after TCRdb ran MiXCR on the reads. The table includes about 920,000 distinct CDR3 sequences, approximately 31% detected once. Sample: cultured CD8+ T cells from PBMCs, taken from culture after CMV antigen stimulation. The rearrangement joins TRBV7-6 to TRBJ2-7; 7 bases are shared with TRBD2. This sequence was found in a human donor in good health (CMV status not recorded). Some clones in this sample may be carry-over from other donors' samples. This chain's CDR3 is CVSSLVGTAGPYEQYF. CDR3 sequence (DNA): TGTGTCAGCAGCTTAGTTGGTACAGCGGGGCCCTACGAGCAGTACTTC. The full variable domain, completed using reference TRBV7-6 and TRBJ2-7, is GAGVSQSPRYKVTKRGQDVALRCDPISGHVSLYWYRQALGQGPEFLTYFNYEAQQDKSGLPNDRFSAERPEGSISTLTIQRTEQRDSAMYRCVSSLVGTAGPYEQYFGPGTRLTVT.